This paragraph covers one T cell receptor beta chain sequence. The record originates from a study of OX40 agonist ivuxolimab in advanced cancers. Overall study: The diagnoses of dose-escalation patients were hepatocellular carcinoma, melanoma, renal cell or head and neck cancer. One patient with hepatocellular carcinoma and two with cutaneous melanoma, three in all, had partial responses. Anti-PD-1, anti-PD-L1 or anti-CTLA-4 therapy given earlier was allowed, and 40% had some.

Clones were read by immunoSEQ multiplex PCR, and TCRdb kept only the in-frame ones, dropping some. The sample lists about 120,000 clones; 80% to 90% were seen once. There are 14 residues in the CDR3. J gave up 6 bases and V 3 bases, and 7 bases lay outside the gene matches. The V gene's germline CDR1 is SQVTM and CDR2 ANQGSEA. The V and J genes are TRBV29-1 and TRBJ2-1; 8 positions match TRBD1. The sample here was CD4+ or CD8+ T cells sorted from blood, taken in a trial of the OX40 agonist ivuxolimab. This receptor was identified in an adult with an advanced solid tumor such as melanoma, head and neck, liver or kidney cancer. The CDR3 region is CSVEKWTGTNEQFF. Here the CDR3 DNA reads TGCAGCGTTGAGAAGTGGACAGGGACCAATGAGCAGTTCTTC.